The clone carrying this T cell receptor (beta chain) has just a few counts. Its specificity is not known. The sample comes from a study of vaccination effects on CD4 cells after COVID-19. Before sequencing, viral peptide pools were used by the ViraFEST assay to expand antigen-specific CD4+ T cells. Isolating CD4+ T cells followed approximately 11 days of culture. Neither prior SARS-CoV-2 infection nor positive nucleocapsid antibodies were present in the vaccine recipients. Half of the medium was exchanged for IL-2 medium on both days 3 and 7. Looked up from germline, CDR1 is SGHDT and CDR2 is YYEEEE. The CDR3 extends over 15 amino acids. Trimming removed 0 bases from V and 2 bases from J, with 10 bases in between. Data came from immunoSEQ multiplex PCR; TCRdb stores just in-frame clones and leaves some out. The sample consists of some 22,000 clones, 65% to 75% of them appearing once. Points from the study as a whole: Vaccine- and infection-induced clones showed marked clonal contraction late following vaccination.

This material consisted of CD4+ T cells from PBMCs cultured with HCoV-NL63 spike peptides, taken before COVID-19 vaccination. The gene calls are TRBV5-6 and TRBJ2-3; D is unresolved. The sequence was collected from a human donor who received a COVID-19 vaccine. The CDR3 DNA follows: TGTGCCAGCAGCTTGGACGTAGCACACACAGATACGCAGTATTTT. Its protein product is CASSLDVAHTDTQYF.